This entry describes one T cell receptor beta chain. Sequencing used immunoSEQ multiplex PCR; TCRdb keeps in-frame clones, though not all of them. Among around 120,000 clones listed, 92% were seen once. The data originate from a study of T cell responses to AZD1222 COVID-19 vaccine. The receptor's source is an adult who received the AZD1222 COVID-19 vaccine. The sample was peripheral blood, taken 28 days after the second AZD1222 dose.

The DNA for the CDR3 is TGTGCCAGTAGCTTGGACAGGGAAGCTTTCTTT. Translating it yields CASSLDREAFF. The J gene is TRBJ1-1, the V gene TRBV19; TRBD1 agrees at 7 bases. V lost 6 bases to trimming and J lost 8 bases; unmatched junction nucleotides: 3. This CDR3 is built from 11 residues. From germline, CDR1 is LNHDA and CDR2 SQIVND (reference sequence). The entire variable domain, with the rest obtained from reference TRBV19 and TRBJ1-1, is as follows: DGGITQSPKYLFRKEGQNVTLSCEQNLNHDAMYWYRQDPGQGLRLIYYSQIVNDFQKGDIAEGYSVSREKKESFPLTVTSAQKNPTAFYLCASSLDREAFFGQGTRLTVV.